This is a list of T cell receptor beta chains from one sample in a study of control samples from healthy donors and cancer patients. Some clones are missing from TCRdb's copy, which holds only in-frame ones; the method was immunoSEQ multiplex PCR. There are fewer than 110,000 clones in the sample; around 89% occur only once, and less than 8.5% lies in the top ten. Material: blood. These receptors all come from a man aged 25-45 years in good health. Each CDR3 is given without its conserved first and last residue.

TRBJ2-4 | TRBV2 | ASSEGAGIAKNIQY
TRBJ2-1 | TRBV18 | ASSPPYGGEKYNEQF
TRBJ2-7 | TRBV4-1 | ASSQEGHEQY
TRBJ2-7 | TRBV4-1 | ASSLLLAGVSYEQY
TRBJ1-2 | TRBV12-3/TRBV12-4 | ASSSNGYT
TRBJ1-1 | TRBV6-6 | ASSMSPGGTEAF
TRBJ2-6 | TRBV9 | ASSVLTPGANVLT
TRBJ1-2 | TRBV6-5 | ATWGLYGYT
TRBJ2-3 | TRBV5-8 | ASSLGTGTWDTQY
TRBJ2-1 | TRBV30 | AWKGGLAGVNEQF
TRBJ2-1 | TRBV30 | AWSVQLKNEQF
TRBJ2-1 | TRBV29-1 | SPPELAGGPKF
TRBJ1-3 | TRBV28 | ASSLKRGAYGNTIY
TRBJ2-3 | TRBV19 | ASSPGLRTQY
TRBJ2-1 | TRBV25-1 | ASGRLALGNEQF
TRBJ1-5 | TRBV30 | AWSVKSGFGGSQPQH
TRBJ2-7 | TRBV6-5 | ASSYGSTYEQY
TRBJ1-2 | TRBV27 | ASSSRTDRGYGYT
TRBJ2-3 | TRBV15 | ATSDGQGAGWGSDTQY
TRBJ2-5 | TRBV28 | ASSTRTGDMETQY
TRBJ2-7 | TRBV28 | ATDAYNKQFIPPGSEQY
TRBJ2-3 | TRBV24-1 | ATSDRWITDTQY
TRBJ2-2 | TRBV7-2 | ASSTRPRQVAKVSGELF
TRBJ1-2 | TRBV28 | ASTTSLGTKFRGYGYT
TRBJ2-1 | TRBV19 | ASSRTGGSSYNEQF
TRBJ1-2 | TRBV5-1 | ASSLDGKGYT
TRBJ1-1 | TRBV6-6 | ASRSNWGNTEAF
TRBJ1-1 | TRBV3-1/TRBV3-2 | ASSHARTEAF
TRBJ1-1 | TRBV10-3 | ASNRGSNTEAF
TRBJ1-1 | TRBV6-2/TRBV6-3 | ASSPWGDRGRGNTEAF
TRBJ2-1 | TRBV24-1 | ATSDPPPDEQF
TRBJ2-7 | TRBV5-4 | ASSVKQGRQPYEQY
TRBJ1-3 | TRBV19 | ASERAFDSGNTIY